This passage covers 13 T cell receptor beta chains from one sample sequenced in a study of blood T cell repertoires in COVID-19. Using immunoSEQ multiplex PCR, the repertoire was profiled, and TCRdb retains in-frame clones only, with some absent. The sample comprises 220,000 or so clones, nearly 90% of which are singletons, and around 16% rests with the top ten. The specimen sequenced was PBMCs or T cells enriched from blood (not recorded which). Source of these receptors: a man aged 25-45 years who had been exposed to COVID-19.

The chain has TRBV9 and TRBJ1-6; D not resolved. The germline V and J ends were trimmed by 3 bases and 8 bases, with 15 bases remaining between them. Per the germline V gene, CDR1 is SGDLS and CDR2 is YYNGEE. CDR3 length: 15 residues. As DNA, the CDR3 is TGTGCCAGCAGCGAGCAGATTGCCGGGGATTCACCCCTCCACTTT. Encoded protein: CASSEQIAGDSPLHF. Drawing the rest from reference TRBV9 and TRBJ1-6, the complete variable domain is DSGVTQTPKHLITATGQRVTLRCSPRSGDLSVYWYQQSLDQGLQFLIQYYNGEERAKGNILERFSAQQFPDLHSELNLSSLELGDSALYFCASSEQIAGDSPLHFGNGTRLTVT.

The chain joins TRBV11-2 to TRBJ2-5; D unclear. The CDR3 spans 11 residues. Trimming shortened V by 3 bases and J by 4 bases, and 3 bases separated the two germline ends. Germline V lookup: CDR1 SGHAT, CDR2 FQNNGV. The CDR3 sequence is CASSFRETQYF. CDR3 coding DNA: TGTGCCAGCAGCTTCCGAGAGACCCAGTACTTC.

This chain links TRBV6-2 or TRBV6-3 with TRBJ1-1, with D unclear. Germline V gene sequence: CDR1 MNHEY, CDR2 SVGEGT. This CDR3 comprises 14 residues. The V gene lost 6 bases and the J gene lost 5 bases, with 16 bases spanning the gap. DNA of the CDR3: TGTGCCAGCAGCCTTCGTACGCAGGAAACTGAAGCTTTCTTT. It specifies CASSLRTQETEAFF.

The chain recombines TRBV27 with TRBJ2-7; tentatively, D is TRBD1 (7 bases). CDR3 length: 15 amino acids. V was shortened by 3 bases and J by 1 base, with 13 bases between the two germline ends. Germline assignment: CDR1 MNHEY and CDR2 SMNVEV (reference sequence). The CDR3 region is CASSLEGAPSYEQYF. DNA for the CDR3: TGTGCCAGCAGTTTGGAGGGGGCGCCGTCCTACGAGCAGTACTTC.

This rearrangement joins TRBV9 to TRBJ1-2, with D tentatively TRBD1 (5 bases). The germline V gene has CDR1 SGDLS and CDR2 YYNGEE. Trimming removed 3 bases from V and 4 bases from J, with 22 bases in between. This CDR3 is built from 17 residues. CDR3 loop: CASSESQTAVVLYGYTF. DNA of the CDR3: TGTGCCAGCAGCGAGAGCCAGACAGCCGTAGTTCTCTATGGCTACACCTTC.

The rearrangement uses TRBV5-4 and TRBJ2-5; no clear D gene. V was shortened by 4 bases and J by 4 bases, with 14 bases between the two germline ends. Germline CDR1 is SGHNT and CDR2 is YYREEE (reference sequence). This CDR3 is 14 amino acids long. CDR3 sequence reads: CASSPELFAETQYF. The CDR3 DNA follows: TGTGCCAGCAGCCCTGAGTTGTTTGCAGAGACCCAGTACTTC.

The rearrangement links TRBV11-3 to TRBJ2-1; D uncertain. CDR3 length: 12 amino acids. Between the trimmed V and J ends, which lost 4 bases and 4 bases, there was a span of 5 bases. The germline V gene has CDR1 SGHNT and CDR2 YENEEA. The CDR3 is CASSYSYNEQFF. The CDR3 DNA reads TGTGCCAGCAGCTACTCGTACAATGAGCAGTTCTTC.

The chain uses TRBV6-4 and TRBJ2-2; 12 bases map to TRBD2. CDR1 is MRHNA, CDR2 SNTAGT, per germline. The V and J ends lost 2 bases and 0 bases, in that order; junction bases with no gene match: 4. This CDR3 region has 18 residues. The CDR3 loop is CASSDRLAGASNTGELFF. The CDR3 DNA reads as TGTGCCAGCAGTGACCGACTAGCGGGGGCTTCGAACACCGGGGAGCTGTTTTTT.

This clone was seen more than once but under ten times. The chain recombines TRBV7-9 with TRBJ2-7, with D perhaps TRBD1 (5 bases). The CDR3 extends over 13 amino acids. Germline lookup yields CDR1 SEHNR and CDR2 FQNEAQ (reference sequence). V was cut by 6 bases and J by 0 bases, with 9 bases left in between. CDR3 loop: CASSDDSSYEQYF. For the CDR3, the DNA is TGTGCCAGCAGTGACGACAGCTCCTACGAGCAGTACTTC.

This clone was detected many times. The chain carries TRBV18 and TRBJ2-5; D ambiguous. Trimming stripped 3 bases from V and 2 bases from J, with 7 bases between. The CDR3 consists of 13 residues. The germline V gene encodes CDR1 KGHSH and CDR2 LQKENI. The CDR3 DNA reads as TGTGCCAGCTCACCGTTGACTCAAGAGACCCAGTACTTC. Its protein product is CASSPLTQETQYF.

This clone was recorded once. The chain joins TRBV5-1 to TRBJ1-4; possibly TRBD1 for D (5 bases). The CDR3 is 14 amino acids. CDR1 and CDR2 from the germline V gene are SGHRS and YFSETQ. The V and J ends lost 0 bases and 6 bases respectively, with 9 bases between them. In nucleotides, the CDR3 is TGCGCCAGCAGCTTGGGCAGGGTGGATGAAAAACTGTTTTTT. It translates to CASSLGRVDEKLFF.

The gene calls are TRBV5-1 and TRBJ2-2, with TRBD1 matching over 10 bases. The CDR3 spans 16 residues. Germline V CDR1 and CDR2: SGHRS, YFSETQ. With 2 bases clipped from V and 4 bases from J, the junction kept 5 bases outside the gene matches. The CDR3 nucleotides are TGCGCCAGCAGCTTTAGGGGACAGGGGTCCACCGGGGAGCTGTTTTTT. Amino acid sequence: CASSFRGQGSTGELFF.

The gene calls are TRBV7-3 and TRBJ1-1; the match to TRBD1 covers 7 bases. Germline CDR1 is SGHTA and CDR2 is FQGTGA. The CDR3 covers 16 residues. J lost 1 base, V lost 5 bases, and 10 bases had no gene match. The CDR3, as DNA: TGTGCCAGCAGCCTGTTATACAGGGGACCGAACACTGAAGCTTTCTTT. This encodes CASSLLYRGPNTEAFF. The variable domain in full, completed from reference TRBV7-3 and TRBJ1-1, reads GAGVSQTPSNKVTEKGKYVELRCDPISGHTALYWYRQSLGQGPEFLIYFQGTGAADDSGLPNDRFFAVRPEGSVSTLKIQRTERGDSAVYLCASSLLYRGPNTEAFFGQGTRLTVV.